This T cell receptor gamma chain is from a study of gamma-delta T cells after stem cell transplantation. This clone is labeled as medium-sized (0.01 to 0.1%). TCRdb fed the RT-PCR reads to CATT. The sample lists roughly 1,800 gamma-chain clones; roughly 3% were seen once. Germline trimming cut 6 bases from V and 4 bases from J; bases unmatched to any gene: 3. This CDR3 contains 15 residues. Looked up from germline, CDR1 is GITISATS and CDR2 is ISYDGTV (reference sequence). The sequenced sample consisted of gamma-delta T cells. V is TRGV9 and J is TRGJP. The TCR was taken from a human donor. It is not recorded whose cells these are; they may come from a transplant donor. As DNA, the CDR3 is TGTGCCTTGTGGAATCAAGAGTTGGGCAAAAAAATCAAGGTATTT. The encoded protein is CALWNQELGKKIKVF.